The rows below give T cell receptor beta chains drawn from one sample of a study of T cell responses to AZD1222 COVID-19 vaccine. Here immunoSEQ multiplex PCR was the method, and the copy in TCRdb shows in-frame clones only, minus some. The sample has 150,000 to 200,000 clones; 87% are singletons. Sequencing used peripheral blood, obtained on day 0 of MenACWY control vaccination. These receptors were obtained from an adult in good health. The CDR3 runs from the conserved cysteine through the conserved F or W. Fields, in order: D gene, clone size, J gene, V gene, CDR3 DNA, CDR3 protein. A D gene is named only where the DNA matches it firmly. Not all rows give a size; the values are once, few, many and, for expanded clones, a class.

>.|.|TRBJ2-7|TRBV5-6
TGTGCCAGCAGCTTGATATCGGCCTACGAGCAGTACTTC
CASSLISAYEQYF
>.|.|TRBJ2-1|TRBV4-2
TGTGCCAGCAGCGTTACAGGGGACCGGGGGAATGAGCAGTTCTTC
CASSVTGDRGNEQFF
>.|.|TRBJ1-6|TRBV6-1
TGTGCCAGCAGTGAAGCATTCTCCTATAATTCACCCCTCCACTTT
CASSEAFSYNSPLHF
>TRBD1|.|TRBJ1-5|TRBV5-1
TGCGCCAGCAGCGAACAGGGGAAGGGTCAGCCCCAGCATTTT
CASSEQGKGQPQHF
>TRBD2|.|TRBJ2-1|TRBV7-9
TGTGCCAGCAGCCCCGCGGGAGTTTACAATGAGCAGTTCTTC
CASSPAGVYNEQFF
>.|.|TRBJ1-1|TRBV7-2
TGTGCCAGCAGCTTATCGAAGAGCACTGAAGCTTTCTTT
CASSLSKSTEAFF
>TRBD2|few|TRBJ2-7|TRBV4-3
TGCGCCAGCAGCCTAACTAGCGGGGGGGCCTACGAGCAGTACTTC
CASSLTSGGAYEQYF
>.|.|TRBJ2-7|TRBV3-1/TRBV3-2
TGTGCCAGCAGCCAGCTGACAGTCTCTTACGAGCAGTACTTC
CASSQLTVSYEQYF
>.|.|TRBJ2-2|TRBV19
TGTGCCAGTAGTGCCGGGGCGGGCACCGGGGAGCTGTTTTTT
CASSAGAGTGELFF
>.|.|TRBJ2-2|TRBV11-3
TGTGCCAGCAGCTGGGGGGGGGAGCTGTTTTTT
CASSWGGELFF
>.|.|TRBJ2-1|TRBV24-1
TGTGCCACCAGTGACCAGTTTCGGGGCCCGAACAATGAGCAGTTCTTC
CATSDQFRGPNNEQFF
>TRBD1|.|TRBJ2-2|TRBV16
TGTGCCAGCAGCCACCCGACAGGGAAAACCGGGGAGCTGTTTTTT
CASSHPTGKTGELFF
>.|.|TRBJ1-4|TRBV18
TGTGCCAGCTCCCCGATGGGGAATGAAAAACTGTTTTTT
CASSPMGNEKLFF
>.|.|TRBJ2-2|TRBV4-3
TGCGCCAGCAGCCAAGAGGCTACCGTCACCGGGGAGCTGTTTTTT
CASSQEATVTGELFF
>.|once|TRBJ1-1|TRBV15
TGTGCCACCAGCAGAGATCAGGAGGGCAGGGAGACTGAAGCTTTCTTT
CATSRDQEGRETEAFF
>.|.|TRBJ2-7|TRBV30
TGTGCCTGGAGTGCGGGGCGTTATCGGGCGTCCTACGAGCAGTACTTC
CAWSAGRYRASYEQYF
>.|.|TRBJ1-6|TRBV6-5
TGTGCCAGCAGTTACTCGACGTCCGGGACTTCACCCCTCCACTTT
CASSYSTSGTSPLHF
>.|.|TRBJ2-3|TRBV6-5
TGTGCCAGCAGTTACAGTGGTGCCCCAGATACGCAGTATTTT
CASSYSGAPDTQYF